These 14 T cell receptor beta chains share one sample of origin, sequenced in a study of T cell responses to AZD1222 COVID-19 vaccine (dated by TCRdb to about 2021). The library was generated by the immunoSEQ multiplex PCR assay. This immuneACCESS table, as held by TCRdb, lists in-frame sequences with V and J called but not all clones. Of the missing ones, under half trace to an unresolved V gene in checked studies; the others have no known cause. The sample profile shows around 140,000 clones; about 93% of them were found once. Clones ranked in the top ten supply 5.4% of the sample. The time point tag for this specimen amounts to: baseline before first vaccination. This specimen was peripheral blood, taken on day 0 of AZD1222 vaccination. Receptors were obtained from an adult in good health.

The chain combines TRBV4-1 with TRBJ2-7; 7 bases match TRBD1. The CDR3 length is 17 residues. Per germline, CDR1 MGHRA and CDR2 YSYEKL. V shed 0 bases and J 3 bases; nucleotides not matched to a gene: 11. The CDR3: CASSQERWTGLDYEQYF. The CDR3 DNA reads as TGCGCCAGCAGCCAAGAGCGATGGACAGGTCTAGACTACGAGCAGTACTTC.

The CDR3 DNA reads as TGTGCCAGCAGCCAAAAGGTCGGGGGCACCGGGGAGCTGTTTTTT. This sequence encodes CASSQKVGGTGELFF. The V gene is TRBV3-1 (or the pseudogene TRBV3-2), the J gene TRBJ2-2, with a possible D match to TRBD2 (6 bases). The CDR3 length is 15 residues. In germline, CDR1 is LGHDT, CDR2 YNNKEL (reference sequence). The germline V and J ends were trimmed by 2 bases and 4 bases, with 11 bases remaining between them.

This chain uses TRBV5-4 with TRBJ2-7, with 8 bases matching TRBD1. J lost 2 bases, V lost 2 bases, and 3 bases had no gene match. This CDR3 spans 14 amino acids. Germline CDR1 and CDR2: SGHNT and YYREEE (reference sequence). The CDR3 nucleotides are TGTGCCAGCAGCTTACAGGGGGGCCCCTACGAGCAGTACTTC. Translated, it gives CASSLQGGPYEQYF.

The gene calls are TRBV27 and TRBJ1-2; perhaps TRBD1 as D (5 bases). This CDR3 has 13 residues. CDR1 MNHEY and CDR2 SMNVEV come from the germline V gene (reference sequence). Trimming took 2 bases from V and 7 from J, leaving 11 bases between them. This CDR3 is CASSLGPGGGYTF. The CDR3 DNA is TGTGCCAGCAGTTTAGGCCCCGGGGGTGGCTACACCTTC.

The CDR3 DNA follows: TGTGCCAGTAGTCCCCAACTAGCGGGAGGCCCTCACAATGAGCAGTTCTTC. It translates to CASSPQLAGGPHNEQFF. V usage is TRBV19 and J usage is TRBJ2-1; 12 nucleotides agree with TRBD2. Trimming removed 5 bases from V and 5 bases from J; junction bases left unmatched: 10. Germline-derived CDR1 and CDR2 are LNHDA and SQIVND (reference sequence). There are 17 residues in the CDR3.

This clone was recorded only once. The genes are TRBV6-6 and TRBJ1-3, with D perhaps TRBD1 (5 bases). The length of the CDR3 is 14 residues. V gave up 7 bases and J gave up 4 bases, with 14 bases separating them. CDR1 and CDR2 from the germline V gene are MNHNY and SVGAGI (reference sequence). Here the CDR3 reads CASTDGAGGNTIYF. CDR3 bases: TGTGCCAGCACGGACGGGGCGGGAGGAAACACCATATATTTT.

V and J are TRBV15 and TRBJ1-1; D is uncertain. The ends were cut back, 1 base at V and 5 bases at J, with 14 bases in the middle. Germline CDR1 is LNHNV and CDR2 is YYDKDF (reference sequence). The CDR3 has 15 amino acids. The CDR3 DNA sequence: TGTGCCACCAGCAGAGCGGCCGGGATGAGGACTGAAGCTTTCTTT. This sequence encodes CATSRAAGMRTEAFF. The whole variable domain, filled in from reference TRBV15 and TRBJ1-1, reads DAMVIQNPRYQVTQFGKPVTLSCSQTLNHNVMYWYQQKSSQAPKLLFHYYDKDFNNEADTPDNFQSRRPNTSFCFLDIRSPGLGDTAMYLCATSRAAGMRTEAFFGQGTRLTVV.

J is TRBJ1-5 and V is TRBV19, with D possibly matching TRBD1 (5 bases). CDR3 size: 12 residues. V was pared by 6 bases and J by 7 bases, with 10 bases between. Per the germline V gene, CDR1 is LNHDA and CDR2 is SQIVND (reference sequence). This CDR3 reads CASRAGRQPQHF. CDR3 in DNA: TGTGCCAGTAGGGCAGGGCGGCAGCCCCAGCATTTT.

This rearrangement joins TRBV7-8 to TRBJ1-3; D remains ambiguous. The CDR3 totals 15 residues. V lost 1 base, J lost 0 bases, and 7 bases lay in between. Germline lookup yields CDR1 SGHVS and CDR2 FQNEAQ. CDR3 sequence: CASSLEAFSGNTIYF. DNA for the CDR3: TGTGCCAGCAGCTTAGAGGCTTTCTCTGGAAACACCATATATTTT.

The rearrangement joins TRBV27 to TRBJ1-4; tentative D call: TRBD1 (5 bases). Deletions cut 6 bases from V and 11 bases from J, with 16 bases between. Germline V gene data show CDR1 as MNHEY and CDR2 as SMNVEV (reference sequence). There are 13 residues in the CDR3. The CDR3 DNA reads as TGTGCCAGCAGCCCACAGGAGGATCGGAAACTGTTTTTT. It yields the protein CASSPQEDRKLFF.

The chain recombines TRBV11-3 with TRBJ2-7; 10 bases match TRBD2. This CDR3 region has 15 residues. Per germline, CDR1 SGHNT and CDR2 YENEEA. Trimming at V came to 5 bases and at J to 5 bases, leaving 9 bases not matched to a gene. The CDR3 protein is CASSAGTSDLDEQYF. The CDR3 DNA is TGTGCCAGCAGCGCCGGGACTAGCGATTTGGACGAGCAGTACTTC.

The chain links TRBV11-2 to TRBJ2-5, with D possibly TRBD1 on 5 matching bases. Germline CDR1 is SGHAT and CDR2 is FQNNGV. This CDR3 region has 15 residues. V was shortened by 0 bases and J by 2 bases, with 10 bases between the two germline ends. CDR3 sequence: CASSLDRVGQETQYF. As DNA, the CDR3 is TGTGCCAGCAGCTTAGACAGGGTGGGTCAAGAGACCCAGTACTTC.

The genes are TRBV11-3 and TRBJ2-2, with 7 bases lining up with TRBD2. V lost 6 bases and J lost 2; bases outside the gene matches: 6. This CDR3 is built from 15 residues. Germline CDR1 is SGHNT and CDR2 is YENEEA. CDR3 coding DNA: TGTGCCAGCAGTGGTGGCGGGAGAAACACCGGGGAGCTGTTTTTT. It translates to CASSGGGRNTGELFF.

This sequence joins TRBV3-1 (or the pseudogene TRBV3-2) and TRBJ1-6; TRBD1 matches 10 bases. Trimming removed 1 base from V and 10 bases from J; junction bases left unmatched: 4. The germline V gene encodes CDR1 LGHDT and CDR2 YNNKEL (reference sequence). CDR3 length: 15 residues. CDR3 sequence reads: CASSQAGQGGSPLHF. CDR3 nucleotides: TGTGCCAGCAGCCAAGCTGGACAGGGGGGCTCACCCCTCCACTTT.